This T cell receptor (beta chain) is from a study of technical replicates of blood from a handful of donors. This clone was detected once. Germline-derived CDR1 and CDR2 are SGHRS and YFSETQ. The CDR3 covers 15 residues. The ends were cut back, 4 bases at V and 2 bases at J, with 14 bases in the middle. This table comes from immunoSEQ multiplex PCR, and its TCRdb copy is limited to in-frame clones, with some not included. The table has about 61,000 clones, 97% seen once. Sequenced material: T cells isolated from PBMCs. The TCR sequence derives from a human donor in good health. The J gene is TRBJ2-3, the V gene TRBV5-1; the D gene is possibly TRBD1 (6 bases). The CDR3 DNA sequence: TGCGCCAGCAGCCCACGGACAGAGTCCACAGATACGCAGTATTTT. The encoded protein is CASSPRTESTDTQYF.